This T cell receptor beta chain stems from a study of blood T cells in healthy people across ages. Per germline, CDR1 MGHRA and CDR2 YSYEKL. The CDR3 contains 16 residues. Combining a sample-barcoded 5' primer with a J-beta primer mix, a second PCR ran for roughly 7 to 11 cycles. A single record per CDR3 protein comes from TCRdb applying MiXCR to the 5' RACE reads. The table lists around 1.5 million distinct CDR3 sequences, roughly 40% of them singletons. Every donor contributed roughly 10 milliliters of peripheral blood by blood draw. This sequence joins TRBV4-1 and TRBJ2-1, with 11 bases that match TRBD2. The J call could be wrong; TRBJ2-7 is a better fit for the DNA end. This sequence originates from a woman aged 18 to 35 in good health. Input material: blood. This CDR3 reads CASSPPTGLADNEQYF. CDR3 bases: TGCGCCAGCAGCCCCCCCACGGGACTAGCGGACAATGAGCAGTACTTC.